This T cell receptor beta chain stems from a study of PD-1 blockade in mismatch repair-deficient tumors. The ends were cut back, 1 base at V and 6 bases at J, with 8 bases in the middle. Germline lookup yields CDR1 SGHTA and CDR2 FQGTGA. The CDR3 extends over 13 amino acids. All patients were mismatch repair deficient, assessed by either PCR or immunohistochemistry. TCRs were sequenced from a few patients responding to pembrolizumab. Clones were sequenced by immunoSEQ multiplex PCR, and TCRdb holds only the in-frame ones, with some missing. The sample has 85,000 to 130,000 clones, 82% seen once. The sequencing here drew on peripheral blood, taken 30 to 36 weeks after starting pembrolizumab. The chain is built from TRBV7-3 and TRBJ2-3; D uncertain. This receptor was identified in an adult with mismatch repair-deficient cancer. CDR3 protein: CASSLIPSDTQYF. The CDR3 coding sequence is TGTGCCAGCAGCTTAATCCCGTCTGATACGCAGTATTTT.